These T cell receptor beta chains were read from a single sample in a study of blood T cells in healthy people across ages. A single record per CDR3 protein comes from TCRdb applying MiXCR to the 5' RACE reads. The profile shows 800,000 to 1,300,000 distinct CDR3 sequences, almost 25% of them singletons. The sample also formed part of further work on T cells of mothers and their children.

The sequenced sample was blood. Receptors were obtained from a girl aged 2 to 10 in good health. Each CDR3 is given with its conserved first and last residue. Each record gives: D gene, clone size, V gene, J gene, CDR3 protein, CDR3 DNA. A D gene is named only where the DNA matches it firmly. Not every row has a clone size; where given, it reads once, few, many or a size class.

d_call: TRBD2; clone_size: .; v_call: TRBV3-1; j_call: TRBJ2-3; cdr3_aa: CASSQEVGAGGPGDTQYF; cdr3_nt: TGTGCCAGCAGCCAAGAGGTTGGGGCGGGGGGGCCAGGAGATACGCAGTATTTT
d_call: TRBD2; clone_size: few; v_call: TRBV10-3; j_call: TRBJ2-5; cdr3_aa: CAISGVGRYQETQYF; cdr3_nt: TGTGCCATCAGTGGGGTCGGGAGGTACCAAGAGACCCAGTACTTC
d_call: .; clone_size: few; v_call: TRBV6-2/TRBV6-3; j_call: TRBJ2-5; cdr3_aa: CASSQSREETQYF; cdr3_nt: TGTGCCAGCAGCCAGTCTAGAGAAGAGACCCAGTACTTC
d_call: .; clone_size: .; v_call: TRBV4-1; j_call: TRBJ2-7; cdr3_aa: CASSHSTQGSYEQYF; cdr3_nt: TGCGCCAGCAGCCACAGCACCCAGGGTTCCTACGAGCAGTACTTC
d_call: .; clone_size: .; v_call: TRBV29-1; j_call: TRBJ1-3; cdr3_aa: CSARVSGNTIYF; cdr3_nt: TGCAGCGCAAGGGTCTCTGGAAACACCATATATTTT
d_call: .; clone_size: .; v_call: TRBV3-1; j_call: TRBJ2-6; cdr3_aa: CASSQVIPGSGANVLTF; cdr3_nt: TGTGCCAGCAGCCAAGTAATTCCGGGTTCTGGGGCCAACGTCCTGACTTTC
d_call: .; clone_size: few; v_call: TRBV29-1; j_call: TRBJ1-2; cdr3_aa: CSVAGGNYGYTF; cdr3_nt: TGCAGCGTTGCTGGGGGGAACTATGGCTACACCTTC
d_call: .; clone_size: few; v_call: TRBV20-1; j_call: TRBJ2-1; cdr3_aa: CSASIGLIYNEQFF; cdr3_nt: TGCAGTGCTAGCATCGGACTCATATACAATGAGCAGTTCTTC
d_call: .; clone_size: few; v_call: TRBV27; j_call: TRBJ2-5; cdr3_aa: CASSSTHGTQYF; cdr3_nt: TGTGCCAGCAGTTCAACCCATGGGACCCAGTACTTC
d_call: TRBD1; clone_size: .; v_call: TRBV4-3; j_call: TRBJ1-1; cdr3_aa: CASSPEPGQGTFF; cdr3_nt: TGCGCCAGCAGCCCAGAACCGGGACAGGGAACTTTCTTT
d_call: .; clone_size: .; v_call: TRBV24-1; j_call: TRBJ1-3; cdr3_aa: CATSDPFDAIYF; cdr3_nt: TGTGCCACCAGTGACCCTTTTGACGCCATATATTTT
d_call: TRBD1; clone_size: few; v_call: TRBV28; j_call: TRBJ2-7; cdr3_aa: CASSLFGQVYEQYF; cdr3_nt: TGTGCCAGCAGTTTATTTGGACAGGTCTACGAGCAGTACTTC
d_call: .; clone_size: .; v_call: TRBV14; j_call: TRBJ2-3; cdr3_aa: CASSPGTHSSTDTQYF; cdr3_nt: TGTGCCAGCAGCCCCGGGACTCATTCTAGCACAGATACGCAGTATTTT
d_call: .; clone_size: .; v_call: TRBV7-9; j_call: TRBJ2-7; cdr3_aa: CASSFVPPKREQYF; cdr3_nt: TGTGCCAGCAGCTTTGTTCCCCCTAAAAGAGAGCAGTACTTC
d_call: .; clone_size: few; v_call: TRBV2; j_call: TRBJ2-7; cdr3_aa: CASRSGERYEQYF; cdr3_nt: TGTGCCAGCAGGTCGGGTGAGAGGTACGAGCAGTACTTC
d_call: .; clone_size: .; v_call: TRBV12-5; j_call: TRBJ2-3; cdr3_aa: CASGLWEPRQDTQYF; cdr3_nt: TGTGCTAGTGGTTTGTGGGAGCCCCGGCAAGATACGCAGTATTTT
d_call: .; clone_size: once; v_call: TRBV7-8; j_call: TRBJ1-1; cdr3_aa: CASSDEGPEAFF; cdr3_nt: TGTGCCAGCAGCGATGAGGGCCCAGAAGCTTTCTTT
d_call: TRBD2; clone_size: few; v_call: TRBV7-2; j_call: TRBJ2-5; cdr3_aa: CASSHLGLAAEETQYF; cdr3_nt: TGTGCCAGCAGCCACCTGGGACTAGCGGCAGAAGAGACCCAGTACTTC
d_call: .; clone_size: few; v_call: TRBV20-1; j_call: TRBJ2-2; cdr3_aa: CSASNAGGNTGELFF; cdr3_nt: TGCAGTGCTAGTAATGCTGGGGGCAACACCGGGGAGCTGTTTTTT
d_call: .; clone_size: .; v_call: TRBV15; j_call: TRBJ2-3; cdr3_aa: CATSRDGNDADTQYF; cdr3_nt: TGTGCCACCAGCAGAGATGGGAACGATGCAGATACGCAGTATTTT
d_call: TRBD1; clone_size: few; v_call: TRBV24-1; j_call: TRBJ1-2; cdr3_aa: CATSDTDRGREGYGYTF; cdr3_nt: TGTGCCACCAGTGATACGGACAGGGGGCGAGAAGGCTATGGCTACACCTTC
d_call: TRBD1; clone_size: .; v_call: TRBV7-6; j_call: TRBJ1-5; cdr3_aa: CASSLADRGGNQPQHF; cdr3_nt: TGTGCCAGCAGCTTAGCGGACAGGGGAGGCAATCAGCCCCAGCATTTT
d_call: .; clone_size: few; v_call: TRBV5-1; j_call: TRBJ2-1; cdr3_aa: CARSLGGNSYNEQFF; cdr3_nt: TGCGCCAGGTCACTAGGGGGGAACTCCTACAATGAGCAGTTCTTC
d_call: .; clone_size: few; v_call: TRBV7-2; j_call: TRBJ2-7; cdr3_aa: CASSFGMAEQYEQYF; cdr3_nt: TGTGCCAGCAGCTTCGGGATGGCGGAACAGTACGAGCAGTACTTC
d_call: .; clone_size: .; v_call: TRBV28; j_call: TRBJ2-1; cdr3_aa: CASTDSNEQFF; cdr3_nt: TGTGCCAGCACCGATAGCAATGAGCAGTTCTTC